Listed below are T cell receptor beta chains from one sample, sequenced in a study of blood T cell repertoires in COVID-19. Libraries were prepared by immunoSEQ multiplex PCR; TCRdb keeps only in-frame clonotypes and omits some of them. The sample comprises around 95,000 clones, approximately 89% of which are singletons, and 2.1% rests with the top ten. Specimen: peripheral blood. Receptors were obtained from a man between 50 and 59 years old with active COVID-19. Both conserved end residues are part of each CDR3. D genes are given only for firm matches. Where a row states a size, it is once, few, many or the class of an expanded clone; other rows omit it.

j_call cdr3_length d_call clone_size v_call cdr3_aa cdr3_nt
TRBJ2-3 13 - - TRBV7-9 CASVRGGTDTQYF TGTGCCAGCGTCAGGGGCGGCACAGATACGCAGTATTTT
TRBJ1-2 15 - - TRBV4-1 CASSQRALTQYGYTF TGCGCCAGCAGCCAGAGGGCGCTTACCCAGTATGGCTACACCTTC
TRBJ2-2 16 - - TRBV3-1/TRBV3-2 CASSLGRGANTGELFF TGTGCCAGCAGCCTCGGTCGGGGAGCGAACACCGGGGAGCTGTTTTTT
TRBJ1-4 16 TRBD1 - TRBV6-6 CASSYSHRGQNEKLFF TGTGCCAGCAGTTACTCCCACAGGGGGCAGAATGAAAAACTGTTTTTT
TRBJ1-5 19 TRBD1 - TRBV2 CASSDLETGGQYSNQPQHF TGTGCCAGCAGTGACCTCGAGACAGGGGGCCAATATAGCAATCAGCCCCAGCATTTT
TRBJ2-1 18 TRBD2 - TRBV3-1/TRBV3-2 CASSQDLTSGYFPNEQFF TGTGCCAGCAGCCAAGATTTGACTAGCGGTTATTTTCCCAATGAGCAGTTCTTC
TRBJ2-3 17 TRBD1 - TRBV7-9 CASSSALTGGRTDTQYF TGTGCCAGCAGCTCCGCCCTCACAGGGGGCAGGACAGATACGCAGTATTTT
TRBJ2-1 14 - - TRBV5-4 CASSSLESYNEQFF TGTGCCAGCAGCTCTCTCGAGTCCTACAATGAGCAGTTCTTC
TRBJ2-1 18 TRBD2 - TRBV7-7 CASSLNPFTSGGYNEQFF TGTGCCAGCAGCTTAAATCCCTTTACTAGCGGGGGGTACAATGAGCAGTTCTTC
TRBJ2-4 14 - once TRBV7-9 CASSGGQTKNIQYF TGTGCCAGCAGCGGAGGCCAAACTAAAAACATTCAGTACTTC
TRBJ2-1 13 TRBD2 - TRBV9 CASSVGTMNEQFF TGTGCCAGCAGCGTCGGGACTATGAATGAGCAGTTCTTC
TRBJ2-5 14 - few TRBV3-1/TRBV3-2 CASSPGTREETQYF TGTGCCAGCAGCCCGGGGACTCGGGAAGAGACCCAGTACTTC
TRBJ2-2 15 TRBD2 - TRBV6-5 CASRASAGGSGELFF TGTGCCAGCAGGGCCTCAGCGGGAGGAAGCGGGGAGCTGTTTTTT
TRBJ2-3 16 TRBD2 - TRBV7-9 CASSLSAGGQTDTQYF TGTGCCAGCAGCTTATCTGCGGGAGGCCAGACAGATACGCAGTATTTT
TRBJ2-4 19 TRBD1 - TRBV3-1/TRBV3-2 CASSQEARGNSSAKNIQYF TGTGCCAGCAGCCAAGAGGCCAGGGGGAATTCTTCGGCCAAAAACATTCAGTACTTC
TRBJ2-5 15 TRBD2 - TRBV5-1 CASSDPAGGGETQYF TGCGCCAGCAGTGACCCAGCGGGGGGGGGAGAGACCCAGTACTTC
TRBJ1-1 14 TRBD1 - TRBV25-1 CASSGPTGEYGAFF TGTGCCAGCAGTGGACCGACAGGGGAATATGGAGCTTTCTTT
TRBJ2-7 13 TRBD1 - TRBV6-5 CASSSDRYYEQYF TGTGCCAGCAGTTCGGACAGGTACTACGAGCAGTACTTC
TRBJ1-2 14 TRBD1 - TRBV6-5 CASSYRQGNGGYTF TGTGCCAGCAGTTACCGACAGGGCAACGGTGGCTACACCTTC
TRBJ2-5 14 - - TRBV5-1 CASSPSQGWETQYF TGCGCCAGCAGCCCGTCACAGGGCTGGGAGACCCAGTACTTC
TRBJ2-5 14 - - TRBV2 CASRADSSGETQYF TGTGCCAGCAGAGCTGACAGTTCAGGGGAGACCCAGTACTTC
TRBJ2-5 16 TRBD2 - TRBV5-4 CASSWGRALPQETQYF TGTGCCAGCAGCTGGGGGAGGGCACTTCCCCAAGAGACCCAGTACTTC
TRBJ1-5 16 - - TRBV19 CASHAGTQNSNQPQHF TGTGCCAGCCACGCCGGGACACAGAATAGCAATCAGCCCCAGCATTTT
TRBJ2-4 15 - - TRBV19 CASSPPAAAKNIQYF TGTGCCAGTAGCCCCCCCGCGGCCGCCAAAAACATTCAGTACTTC
TRBJ2-5 16 TRBD2 - TRBV5-4 CASSLGSGGALETQYF TGTGCCAGCAGCTTGGGTAGCGGGGGGGCTCTGGAGACCCAGTACTTC
TRBJ2-5 17 - - TRBV11-3 CASSLVLASPYQETQYF TGTGCCAGCAGCTTAGTCTTGGCTAGCCCTTACCAAGAGACCCAGTACTTC
TRBJ1-6 13 - - TRBV29-1 CSVGQNLNSPLHF TGCAGCGTTGGTCAGAACCTTAATTCACCCCTCCACTTT
TRBJ1-6 16 TRBD1 - TRBV5-6 CASSLAGGGNNSPLHF TGTGCCAGCAGCTTGGCAGGAGGGGGCAATAATTCACCCCTCCACTTT
TRBJ2-1 14 TRBD1 - TRBV23-1 CASRRTGGNNEQFF TGCGCCAGCAGAAGGACAGGGGGGAACAATGAGCAGTTCTTC
TRBJ2-1 16 TRBD2 - TRBV5-6 CASSNIGLAGGNEQFF TGTGCCAGCAGCAATATCGGACTAGCGGGTGGGAATGAGCAGTTCTTC
TRBJ1-5 13 - once TRBV28 CASREGYNQPQHF TGTGCCAGCAGGGAGGGCTACAATCAGCCCCAGCATTTT
TRBJ2-7 14 - - TRBV7-9 CASSLGTPPYEQYF TGTGCCAGCAGCTTAGGGACACCTCCCTACGAGCAGTACTTC
TRBJ1-1 12 TRBD1 - TRBV5-1 CASRTGSTEAFF TGCGCCAGCCGGACAGGGAGCACTGAAGCTTTCTTT
TRBJ2-3 14 - - TRBV6-2/TRBV6-3 CASSYSTGTDTQYF TGTGCCAGCAGTTACAGCACGGGCACAGATACGCAGTATTTT
TRBJ1-5 18 - - TRBV18 CASSPRAGGGGGNQPQHF TGTGCCAGCTCACCAAGAGCCGGAGGAGGGGGGGGGAATCAGCCCCAGCATTTT
TRBJ2-5 16 - - TRBV5-1 CASSSRGKGIQETQYF TGCGCCAGCAGCTCCAGGGGTAAGGGGATCCAAGAGACCCAGTACTTC
TRBJ1-1 14 TRBD1 - TRBV7-9 CASSQGQGLTEAFF TGTGCCAGCAGCCAAGGACAGGGGCTGACTGAAGCTTTCTTT
TRBJ2-5 16 - - TRBV5-1 CASSLLPGVSQETQYF TGCGCCAGCAGCTTGCTGCCGGGGGTCAGCCAAGAGACCCAGTACTTC
TRBJ1-2 15 - - TRBV28 CASSAQESGRYGYTF TGTGCCAGCAGTGCTCAGGAAAGTGGGCGCTATGGCTACACCTTC
TRBJ1-2 12 - few TRBV19 CASSIGPGRLTF TGTGCCAGTAGTATAGGCCCAGGCCGTCTCACCTTC